This T cell receptor (beta chain) is drawn from a study of OX40 agonist ivuxolimab in advanced cancers. Method: immunoSEQ multiplex PCR; TCRdb's copy keeps in-frame clones and lacks some. The profile covers approximately 100,000 clones, with about nine tenths appearing a single time and around 0.31% taken by the ten largest. V lost 3 bases to trimming and J lost 3 bases; unmatched junction nucleotides: 7. From germline, CDR1 is SGHTA and CDR2 FQGNSA. CDR3 length equals 15 residues. The chain recombines TRBV7-2 with TRBJ2-7; the match to TRBD2 covers 8 bases. The sample was CD4+ or CD8+ T cells sorted from blood, taken in a trial of the OX40 agonist ivuxolimab. This receptor was taken from an adult with an advanced solid tumor such as melanoma, head and neck, liver or kidney cancer. Here the CDR3 reads CASSLGSGGVYEQYF. In DNA, the CDR3 is TGTGCCAGCAGCTTGGGAAGCGGGGGTGTCTACGAGCAGTACTTC.